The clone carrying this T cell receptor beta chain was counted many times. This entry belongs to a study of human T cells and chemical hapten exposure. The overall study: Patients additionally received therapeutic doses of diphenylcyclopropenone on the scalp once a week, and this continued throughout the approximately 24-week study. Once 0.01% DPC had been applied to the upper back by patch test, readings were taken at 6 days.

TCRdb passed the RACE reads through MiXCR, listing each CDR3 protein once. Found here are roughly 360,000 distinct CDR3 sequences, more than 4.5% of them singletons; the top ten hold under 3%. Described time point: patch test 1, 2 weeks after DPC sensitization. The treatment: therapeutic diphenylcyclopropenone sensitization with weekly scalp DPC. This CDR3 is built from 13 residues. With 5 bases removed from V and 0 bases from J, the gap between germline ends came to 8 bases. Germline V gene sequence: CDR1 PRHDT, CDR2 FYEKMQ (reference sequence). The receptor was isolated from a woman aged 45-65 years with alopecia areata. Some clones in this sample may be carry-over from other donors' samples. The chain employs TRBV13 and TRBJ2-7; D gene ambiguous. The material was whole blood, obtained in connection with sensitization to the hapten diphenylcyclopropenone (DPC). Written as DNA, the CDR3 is TGTGCCAGCAGCCCATCGCGCTCCTACGAGCAGTACTTC. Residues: CASSPSRSYEQYF.